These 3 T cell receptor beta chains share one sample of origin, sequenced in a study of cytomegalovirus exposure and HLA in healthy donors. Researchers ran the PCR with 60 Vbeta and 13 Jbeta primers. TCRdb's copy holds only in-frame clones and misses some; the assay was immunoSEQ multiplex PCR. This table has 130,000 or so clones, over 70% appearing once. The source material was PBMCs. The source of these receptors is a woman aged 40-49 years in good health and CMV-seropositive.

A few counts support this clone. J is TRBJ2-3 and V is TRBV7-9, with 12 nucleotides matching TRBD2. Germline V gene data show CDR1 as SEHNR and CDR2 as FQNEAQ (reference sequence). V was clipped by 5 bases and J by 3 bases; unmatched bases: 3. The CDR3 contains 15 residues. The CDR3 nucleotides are TGTGCCAGCAGCCGAACTAGCGGGAGGACAGATACGCAGTATTTT. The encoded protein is CASSRTSGRTDTQYF.

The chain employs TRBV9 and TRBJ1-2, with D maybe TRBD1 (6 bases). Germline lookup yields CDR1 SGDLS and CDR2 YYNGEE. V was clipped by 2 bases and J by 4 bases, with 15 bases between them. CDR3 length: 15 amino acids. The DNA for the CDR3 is TGTGCCAGCAGCGTTGAGGGGGGGTTGAGCTATGGCTACACCTTC. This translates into CASSVEGGLSYGYTF. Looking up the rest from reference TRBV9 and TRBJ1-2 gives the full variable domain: DSGVTQTPKHLITATGQRVTLRCSPRSGDLSVYWYQQSLDQGLQFLIQYYNGEERAKGNILERFSAQQFPDLHSELNLSSLELGDSALYFCASSVEGGLSYGYTFGSGTRLTVV.

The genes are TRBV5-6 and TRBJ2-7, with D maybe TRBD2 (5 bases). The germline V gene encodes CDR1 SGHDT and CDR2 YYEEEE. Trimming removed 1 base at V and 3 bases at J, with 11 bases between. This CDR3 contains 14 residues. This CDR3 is CASSLFGDYYEQYF. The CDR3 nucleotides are TGTGCCAGCAGCTTGTTTGGCGACTACTACGAGCAGTACTTC.